Listed here are 8 T cell receptor beta chains from one sample, sequenced in a study of blood T cells in healthy people across ages. Then a second PCR, running about 6 to 11 cycles, was carried out with a sample-barcoded 5' primer and a J-beta primer mix. TCRdb re-derived calls from the 5' RACE reads in MiXCR, one entry per CDR3 protein. The profile shows 650,000 or so distinct CDR3 sequences, around 52% of them singletons. The sequenced sample was blood. These receptors were collected from a woman aged 80 or over in good health.

The chain joins TRBV4-2 to TRBJ2-1; perhaps TRBD1 as D (7 bases). V dropped 1 base and J dropped 0 bases, with 13 bases sitting between them. Germline V gives CDR1 LGHNA, CDR2 YNFKEQ. CDR3 length: 17 amino acids. For the CDR3, the DNA is TGTGCCAGCAGCCAAGTCGGGCAGGGGGGCTCCTACAATGAGCAGTTCTTC. This translates into CASSQVGQGGSYNEQFF.

This clonotype was observed a few times. The V and J genes are TRBV3-1 and TRBJ2-7; D possibly corresponds to TRBD2 (5 bases). The J call may be wrong; the DNA end is better matched by TRBJ2-5. This CDR3 region has 16 residues. CDR1 and CDR2 from the germline V gene are LGHDT and YNNKEL (reference sequence). CDR3 DNA sequence: TGTGCCAGCAGCCAAGATCTAAGCGTAGCGATGGAGACCCAGTACTTC. Protein product: CASSQDLSVAMETQYF.

The rearrangement uses TRBV5-1 and TRBJ2-7; TRBD2 matches 12 bases. Germline V gene data show CDR1 as SGHRS and CDR2 as YFSETQ. The ends lost 2 bases at V and 5 bases at J; junction bases unmatched: 5. The CDR3 loop spans 15 amino acids. CDR3 sequence reads: CASSLGLAGTNEQYF. The CDR3, as DNA: TGCGCCAGCAGCTTAGGACTAGCGGGGACTAACGAGCAGTACTTC.

The chain carries TRBV18 and TRBJ2-7, with D possibly matching TRBD2 (6 bases). This CDR3 is 13 amino acids long. Trimming removed 3 bases from V and 2 bases from J, with 8 bases in between. Germline assignment: CDR1 KGHSH and CDR2 LQKENI. The DNA for the CDR3 is TGTGCCAGCTCACCGGGGGAGGCCTACGAGCAGTACTTC. Amino acids: CASSPGEAYEQYF.

As for this clonotype: A much bigger clone sits one base away, suggesting this may be a read error. The genes are TRBV7-9 and TRBJ2-2, with D uncertain. This CDR3 spans 11 amino acids. The V end lost 3 bases, the J end lost 7 bases, and 3 bases lay between the germline ends. Germline loops: CDR1 SEHNR, CDR2 FQNEAQ (reference sequence). CDR3 region: CASSFNGELFF. CDR3 nucleotide sequence: TGTGCCAGCAGCTTTAACGGGGAGCTGTTTTTT.

The chain is built from TRBV5-1 and TRBJ1-2; D not certain. V was trimmed by 0 bases and J by 3 bases, leaving 6 bases between them. The CDR3 length is 13 residues. The germline V gene has CDR1 SGHRS and CDR2 YFSETQ. The CDR3 protein is CASSLDRYYGYTF. DNA for the CDR3: TGCGCCAGCAGCTTGGACAGATACTATGGCTACACCTTC.

The V and J genes are TRBV3-1 and TRBJ1-2; no clear D gene. With 8 bases removed from V and 1 base from J, the gap between germline ends came to 11 bases. This CDR3 contains 13 residues. The germline V gene has CDR1 LGHDT and CDR2 YNNKEL (reference sequence). The CDR3 DNA reads as TGTGCCAGCCAAGGGTCCCGTAACTATGGCTACACCTTC. As protein: CASQGSRNYGYTF.

This chain joins TRBV7-9 and TRBJ1-6, with 8 nucleotides matching TRBD1. V dropped 5 bases and J dropped 4; count of bases not matched to a gene: 7. Germline values: CDR1 SEHNR, CDR2 FQNEAQ (reference sequence). This CDR3 contains 16 residues. CDR3 loop: CASSPTGGNYNSPLHF. The CDR3 nucleotides read TGTGCCAGCAGCCCTACAGGGGGGAATTATAATTCACCCCTCCACTTT. Filled out from reference TRBV7-9 and TRBJ1-6, the complete variable domain reads DTGVSQNPRHKITKRGQNVTFRCDPISEHNRLYWYRQTLGQGPEFLTYFQNEAQLEKSRLLSDRFSAERPKGSFSTLEIQRTEQGDSAMYLCASSPTGGNYNSPLHFGNGTRLTVT.